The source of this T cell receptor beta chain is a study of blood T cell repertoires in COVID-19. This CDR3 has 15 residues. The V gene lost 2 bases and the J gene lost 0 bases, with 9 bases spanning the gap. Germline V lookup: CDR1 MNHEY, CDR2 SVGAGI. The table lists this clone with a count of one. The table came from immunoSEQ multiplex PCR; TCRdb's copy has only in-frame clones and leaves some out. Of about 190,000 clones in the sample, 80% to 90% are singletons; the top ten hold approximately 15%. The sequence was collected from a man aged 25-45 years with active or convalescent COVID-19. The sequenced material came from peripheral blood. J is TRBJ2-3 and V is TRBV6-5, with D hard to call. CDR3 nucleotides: TGTGCCAGCAGTTACGGTACTACTAGCACAGATACGCAGTATTTT. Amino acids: CASSYGTTSTDTQYF.